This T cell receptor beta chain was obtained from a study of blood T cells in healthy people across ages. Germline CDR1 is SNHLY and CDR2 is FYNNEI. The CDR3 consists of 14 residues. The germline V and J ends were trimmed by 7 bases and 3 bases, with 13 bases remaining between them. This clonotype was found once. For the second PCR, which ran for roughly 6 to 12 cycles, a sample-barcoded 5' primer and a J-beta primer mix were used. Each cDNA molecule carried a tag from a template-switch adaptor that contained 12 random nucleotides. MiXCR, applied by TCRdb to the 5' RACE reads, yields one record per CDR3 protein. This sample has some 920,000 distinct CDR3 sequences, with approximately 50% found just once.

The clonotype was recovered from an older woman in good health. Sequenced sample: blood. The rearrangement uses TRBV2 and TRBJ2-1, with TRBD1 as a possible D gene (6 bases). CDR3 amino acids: CASNPGTNYNEQFF. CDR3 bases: TGTGCCAGCAATCCCGGGACAAACTACAATGAGCAGTTCTTC. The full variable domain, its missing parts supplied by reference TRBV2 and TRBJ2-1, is EPEVTQTPSHQVTQMGQEVILRCVPISNHLYFYWYRQILGQKVEFLVSFYNNEISEKSEIFDDQFSVERPDGSNFTLKIRSTKLEDSAMYFCASNPGTNYNEQFFGPGTRLTVL.